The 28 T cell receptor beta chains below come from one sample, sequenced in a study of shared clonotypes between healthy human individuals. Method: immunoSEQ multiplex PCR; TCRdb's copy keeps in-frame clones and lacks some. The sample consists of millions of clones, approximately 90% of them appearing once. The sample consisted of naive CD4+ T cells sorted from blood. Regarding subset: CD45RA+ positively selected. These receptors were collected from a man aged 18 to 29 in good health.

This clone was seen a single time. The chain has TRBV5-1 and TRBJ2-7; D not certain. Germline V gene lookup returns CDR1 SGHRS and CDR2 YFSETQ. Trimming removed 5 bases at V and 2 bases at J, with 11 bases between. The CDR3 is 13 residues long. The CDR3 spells CASRSTSAYEQYF. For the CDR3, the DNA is TGCGCCAGCAGAAGTACAAGTGCCTACGAGCAGTACTTC.

Here the CDR3 DNA reads TGTGCCAGCAGCTTGAGGGGACAGGGTGCCGGGGAGCTGTTTTTT. This translates into CASSLRGQGAGELFF. This chain joins TRBV5-4 and TRBJ2-2, with TRBD1 matching over 9 bases. The CDR3 is made up of 15 amino acids. The V and J ends lost 1 base and 6 bases, in that order; junction bases with no gene match: 4. Germline CDR1 reads SGHNT; CDR2 reads YYREEE (reference sequence).

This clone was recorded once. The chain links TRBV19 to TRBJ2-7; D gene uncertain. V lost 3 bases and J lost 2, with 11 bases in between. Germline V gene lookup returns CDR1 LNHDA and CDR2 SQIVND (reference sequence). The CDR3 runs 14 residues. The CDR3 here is CASSMAAGPYEQYF. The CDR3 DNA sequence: TGTGCCAGTAGTATGGCCGCCGGGCCCTACGAGCAGTACTTC.

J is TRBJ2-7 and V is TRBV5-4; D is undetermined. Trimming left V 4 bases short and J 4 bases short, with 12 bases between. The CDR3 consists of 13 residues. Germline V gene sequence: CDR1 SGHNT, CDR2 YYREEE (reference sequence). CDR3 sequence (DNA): TGTGCCAGCAGCCAAACCGAGCAGTACGAGCAGTACTTC. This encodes CASSQTEQYEQYF.

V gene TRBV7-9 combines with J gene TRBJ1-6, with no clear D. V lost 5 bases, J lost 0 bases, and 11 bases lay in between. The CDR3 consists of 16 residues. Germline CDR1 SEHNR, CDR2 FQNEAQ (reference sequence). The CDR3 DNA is TGTGCCAGCAGCCCCCCATTGAGCTCCTATAATTCACCCCTCCACTTT. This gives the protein CASSPPLSSYNSPLHF.

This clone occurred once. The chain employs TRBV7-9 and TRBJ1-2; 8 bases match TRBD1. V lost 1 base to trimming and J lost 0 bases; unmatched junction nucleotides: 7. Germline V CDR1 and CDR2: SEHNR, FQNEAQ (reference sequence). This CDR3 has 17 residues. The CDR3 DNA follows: TGTGCCAGCAGCTTAGACCGGACAGGGTTTACTAACTATGGCTACACCTTC. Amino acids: CASSLDRTGFTNYGYTF.

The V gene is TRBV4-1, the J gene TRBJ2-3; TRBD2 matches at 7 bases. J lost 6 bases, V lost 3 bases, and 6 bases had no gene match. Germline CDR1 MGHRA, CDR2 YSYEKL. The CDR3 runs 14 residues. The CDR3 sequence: CASSQPGLTDTQYF. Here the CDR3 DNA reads TGCGCCAGCAGCCAGCCGGGACTAACGGATACGCAGTATTTT.

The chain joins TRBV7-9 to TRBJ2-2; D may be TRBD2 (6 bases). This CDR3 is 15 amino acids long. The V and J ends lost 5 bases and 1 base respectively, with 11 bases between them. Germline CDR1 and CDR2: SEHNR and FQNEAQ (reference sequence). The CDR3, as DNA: TGTGCCAGCAGCCTGACCGGGGGGAACACCGGGGAGCTGTTTTTT. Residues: CASSLTGGNTGELFF.

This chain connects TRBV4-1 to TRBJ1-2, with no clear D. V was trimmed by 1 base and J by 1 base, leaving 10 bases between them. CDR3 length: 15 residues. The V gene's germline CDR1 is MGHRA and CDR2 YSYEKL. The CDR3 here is CASSQGPEVNYGYTF. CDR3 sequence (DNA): TGCGCCAGCAGCCAAGGTCCCGAGGTTAACTATGGCTACACCTTC.

The CDR3 reads CASSLPGQGNNEQFF. The CDR3 DNA reads TGCGCCAGCAGCCTACCGGGACAGGGAAACAATGAGCAGTTCTTC. The V and J genes are TRBV4-1 and TRBJ2-1, with TRBD1 matching 9 bases. The CDR3 is 15 residues long. V shed 4 bases, J shed 5 bases, and the junction held 6 bases outside the gene matches. Per the germline V gene, CDR1 is MGHRA and CDR2 is YSYEKL.

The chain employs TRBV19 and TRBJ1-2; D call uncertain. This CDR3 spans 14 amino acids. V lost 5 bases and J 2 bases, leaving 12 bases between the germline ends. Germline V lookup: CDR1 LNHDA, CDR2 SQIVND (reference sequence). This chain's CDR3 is CASSPPAPNYGYTF. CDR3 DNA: TGTGCCAGTAGTCCCCCGGCGCCGAACTATGGCTACACCTTC.

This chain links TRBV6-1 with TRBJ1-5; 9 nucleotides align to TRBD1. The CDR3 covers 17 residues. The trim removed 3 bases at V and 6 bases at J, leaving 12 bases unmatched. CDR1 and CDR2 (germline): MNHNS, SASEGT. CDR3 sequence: CASSELGGGQGIQPQHF. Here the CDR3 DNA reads TGTGCCAGCAGTGAGCTGGGGGGTGGACAGGGGATTCAGCCCCAGCATTTT.

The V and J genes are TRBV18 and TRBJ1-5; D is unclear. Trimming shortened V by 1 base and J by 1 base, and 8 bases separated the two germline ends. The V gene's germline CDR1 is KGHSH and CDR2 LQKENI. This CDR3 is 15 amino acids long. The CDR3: CASSPRLGSNQPQHF. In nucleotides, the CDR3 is TGTGCCAGCTCACCACGTCTGGGGAGCAATCAGCCCCAGCATTTT.

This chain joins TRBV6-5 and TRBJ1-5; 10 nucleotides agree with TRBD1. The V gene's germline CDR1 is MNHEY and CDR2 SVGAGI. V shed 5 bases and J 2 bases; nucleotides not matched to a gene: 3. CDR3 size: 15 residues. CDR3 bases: TGTGCCAGCAGTGGGACAGGGGAAGGCAATCAGCCCCAGCATTTT. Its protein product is CASSGTGEGNQPQHF.

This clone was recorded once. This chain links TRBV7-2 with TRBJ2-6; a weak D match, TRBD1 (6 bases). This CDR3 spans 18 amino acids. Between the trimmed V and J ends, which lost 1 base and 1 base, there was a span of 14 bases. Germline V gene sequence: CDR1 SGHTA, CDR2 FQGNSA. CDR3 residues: CASSLVAGVASGANVLTF. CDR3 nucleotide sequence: TGTGCCAGCAGCTTAGTAGCAGGGGTAGCATCTGGGGCCAACGTCCTGACTTTC.

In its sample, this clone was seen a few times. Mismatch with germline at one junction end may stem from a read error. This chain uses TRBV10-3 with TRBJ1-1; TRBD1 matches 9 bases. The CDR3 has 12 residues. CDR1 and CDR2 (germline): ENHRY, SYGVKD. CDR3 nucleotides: TGTGCCATCAGTGAGCCGGGACAGGGAGCCAACTTT. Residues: CAISEPGQGANF.

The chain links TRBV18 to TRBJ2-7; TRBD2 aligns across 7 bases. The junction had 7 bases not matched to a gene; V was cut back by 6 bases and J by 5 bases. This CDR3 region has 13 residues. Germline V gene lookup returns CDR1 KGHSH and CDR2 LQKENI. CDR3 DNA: TGTGCCAGCTCGCTCGGGAGGACCCACGAGCAGTACTTC. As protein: CASSLGRTHEQYF. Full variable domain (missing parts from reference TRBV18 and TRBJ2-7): NAGVMQNPRHLVRRRGQEARLRCSPMKGHSHVYWYRQLPEEGLKFMVYLQKENIIDESGMPKERFSAEFPKEGPSILRIQQVVRGDSAAYFCASSLGRTHEQYFGPGTRLTVT.

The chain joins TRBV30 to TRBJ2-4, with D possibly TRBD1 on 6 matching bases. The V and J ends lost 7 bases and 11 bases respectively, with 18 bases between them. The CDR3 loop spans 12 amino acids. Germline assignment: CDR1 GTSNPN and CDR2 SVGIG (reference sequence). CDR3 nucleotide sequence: TGTGCCTTAGGACAGCCCCTGGATTTTCAGTACTTC. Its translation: CALGQPLDFQYF.

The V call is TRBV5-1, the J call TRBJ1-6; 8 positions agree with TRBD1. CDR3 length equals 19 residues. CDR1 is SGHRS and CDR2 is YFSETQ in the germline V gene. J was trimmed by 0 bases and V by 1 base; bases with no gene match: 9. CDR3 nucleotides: TGCGCCAGCAGCTTGAAGACAGGGGCGCAAAGCTCCTATAATTCACCCCTCCACTTT. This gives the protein CASSLKTGAQSSYNSPLHF.

The CDR3 is CASSLLTGRNTF. DNA for the CDR3: TGTGCCAGCAGTTTACTGACAGGGAGGAACACCTTC. The chain has TRBV28 and TRBJ1-2, with 7 nucleotides matching TRBD1. The CDR3 contains 12 residues. Unmatched junction bases numbered 6, after V lost 2 bases and J lost 12 bases. Looked up from germline, CDR1 is MDHEN and CDR2 is SYDVKM.

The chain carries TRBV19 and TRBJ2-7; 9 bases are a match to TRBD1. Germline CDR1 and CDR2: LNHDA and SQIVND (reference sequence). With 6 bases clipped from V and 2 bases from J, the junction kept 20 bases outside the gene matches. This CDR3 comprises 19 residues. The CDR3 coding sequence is TGTGCCAGTAGACGCCAGGGGACAGGGAGACTACTTGGTACCTACGAGCAGTACTTC. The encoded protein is CASRRQGTGRLLGTYEQYF.

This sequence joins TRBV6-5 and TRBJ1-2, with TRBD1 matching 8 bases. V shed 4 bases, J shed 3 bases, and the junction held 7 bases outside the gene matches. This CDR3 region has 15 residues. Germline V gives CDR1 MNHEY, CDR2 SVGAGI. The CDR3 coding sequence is TGTGCCAGCAGTTCGTCCCGGGGACAGGACTATGGCTACACCTTC. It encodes CASSSSRGQDYGYTF.

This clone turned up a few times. The CDR3 DNA reads TGTGCCAGCAGCGGACAGGGAGAAAAACTGTTTTTT. It encodes CASSGQGEKLFF. The chain couples TRBV2 to TRBJ1-4; TRBD1 matches 8 bases. V was pared by 6 bases and J by 8 bases, with 2 bases of the junction left unmatched. CDR1 is SNHLY and CDR2 is FYNNEI in the germline V gene. This CDR3 spans 12 amino acids.

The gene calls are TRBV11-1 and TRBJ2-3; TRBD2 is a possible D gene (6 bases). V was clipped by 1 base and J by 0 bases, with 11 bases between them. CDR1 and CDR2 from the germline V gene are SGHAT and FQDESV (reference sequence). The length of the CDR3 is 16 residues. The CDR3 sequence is CASSLDLAVSTDTQYF. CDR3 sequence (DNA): TGTGCCAGCAGCTTAGATTTAGCGGTAAGCACAGATACGCAGTATTTT.

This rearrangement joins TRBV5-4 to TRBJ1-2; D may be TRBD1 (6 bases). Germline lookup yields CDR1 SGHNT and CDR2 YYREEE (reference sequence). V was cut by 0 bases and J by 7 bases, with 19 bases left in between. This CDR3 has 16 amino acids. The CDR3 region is CASSLASGQLVGGYTF. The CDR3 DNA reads TGTGCCAGCAGCTTGGCCTCCGGACAGCTGGTGGGTGGCTACACCTTC. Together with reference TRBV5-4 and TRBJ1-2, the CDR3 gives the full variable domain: ETGVTQSPTHLIKTRGQQVTLRCSSQSGHNTVSWYQQALGQGPQFIFQYYREEENGRGNFPPRFSGLQFPNYSSELNVNALELDDSALYLCASSLASGQLVGGYTFGSGTRLTVV.

The CDR3 loop reads CASSLRTGSSYEQYF. DNA of the CDR3: TGTGCCAGCAGTTTAAGGACAGGGAGCTCCTACGAGCAGTACTTC. The rearrangement joins TRBV28 to TRBJ2-7; 8 nucleotides line up with TRBD1. CDR1 MDHEN and CDR2 SYDVKM come from the germline V gene. This CDR3 is 15 amino acids long. Unmatched junction bases numbered 3, after V lost 2 bases and J lost 0 bases.

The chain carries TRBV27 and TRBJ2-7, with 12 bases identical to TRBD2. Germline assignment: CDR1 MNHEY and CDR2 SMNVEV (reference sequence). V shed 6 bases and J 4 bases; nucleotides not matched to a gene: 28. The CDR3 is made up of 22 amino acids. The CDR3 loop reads CASSYLGTPIRLASGRAYEQYF. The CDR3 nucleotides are TGTGCCAGCAGCTACCTCGGGACACCAATTCGCTTGGCTAGCGGGAGGGCTTACGAGCAGTACTTC.

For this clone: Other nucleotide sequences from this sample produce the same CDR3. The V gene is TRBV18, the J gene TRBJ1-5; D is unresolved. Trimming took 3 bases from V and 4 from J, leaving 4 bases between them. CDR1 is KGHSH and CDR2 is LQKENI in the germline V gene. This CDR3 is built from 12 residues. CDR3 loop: CASSPGNQPQHF. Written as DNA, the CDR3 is TGTGCCAGCTCACCCGGGAATCAGCCCCAGCATTTT. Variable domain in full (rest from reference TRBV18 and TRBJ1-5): NAGVMQNPRHLVRRRGQEARLRCSPMKGHSHVYWYRQLPEEGLKFMVYLQKENIIDESGMPKERFSAEFPKEGPSILRIQQVVRGDSAAYFCASSPGNQPQHFGDGTRLSIL.